Below, one T cell receptor beta chain is given with its context. The sample belongs to a study of shared clonotypes between healthy human individuals. Deep was the level at which the assay was run. Authors' processing steps: Because ImmunoSEQ provided only junction sequences with no quality scores, the filtering differed. Profiling relied on immunoSEQ multiplex PCR, and the TCRdb table lists in-frame clones only, not all of them. The V and J calls and clone size are taken from that table; D and trimming were inferred from the DNA. This sample carries a few hundred thousand clones, approximately 79% of them seen once, and the ten largest clones take roughly 12%. CDR1 and CDR2 from the germline V gene are MNHNS and SASEGT. The junction had 10 bases not matched to a gene; V was cut back by 1 base and J by 4 bases. The CDR3 is 17 amino acids.

The chain employs TRBV6-1 and TRBJ2-7; 10 bases align to TRBD1. The sequenced sample consisted of PBMCs. The receptor was isolated from a woman in her forties in good health. Some clones in this sample may be carry-over from other donors' samples. Here the CDR3 reads CASSEGTTGGWGYEQYF. CDR3 sequence (DNA): TGTGCCAGCAGTGAAGGCACGACAGGGGGCTGGGGGTACGAGCAGTACTTC.